The 25 T cell receptor beta chains below were found in one sample sequenced in a study of neurological immune-mediated disorders. TCRdb analysed the 5' RACE reads with MiXCR anew, one entry per CDR3 protein. This table holds thousands of distinct CDR3 sequences, about 25% found once. Sequenced material: CD8+ T cells from blood. Source of these receptors: a woman between 55 and 75 years old with HTLV-1-associated myelopathy (HAM/TSP).

This clonotype is labeled as medium-sized. V usage is TRBV5-1 and J usage is TRBJ2-1; 11 bases agree with TRBD2. V trimming: 4 bases; J trimming: 2 bases; junction bases outside the gene matches: 2. The CDR3 runs 15 residues. Germline-derived CDR1 and CDR2 are SGHRS and YFSETQ. The CDR3 region is CASSAGLAAYNEQFF. The CDR3 nucleotides read TGCGCCAGCAGCGCGGGACTAGCGGCCTACAATGAGCAGTTCTTC.

By sample share, this clonotype is medium-sized. The genes are TRBV6-5 and TRBJ2-7, with 13 bases that match TRBD2. The CDR3 length is 15 residues. Germline V lookup: CDR1 MNHEY, CDR2 SVGAGI. J gave up 2 bases and V 6 bases, and 4 bases lay outside the gene matches. CDR3 in amino acids: CASRPGLAGPYEQYF. The DNA of the CDR3 is TGTGCCAGCAGACCGGGACTAGCGGGACCCTACGAGCAGTACTTC.

There are many counts of this clonotype. The chain has TRBV20-1 and TRBJ2-7; D unclear. Germline CDR1 and CDR2: DFQATT and SNEGSKA (reference sequence). The CDR3 runs to 11 residues. Deletions cut 6 bases from V and 4 bases from J, with 10 bases between. DNA for the CDR3: TGCAGTGCCCAGGATCTTTACGAGCAGTACTTC. Its protein is CSAQDLYEQYF.

This clonotype is medium-sized by share. V and J are TRBV7-9 and TRBJ1-1; D unclear. CDR1 SEHNR and CDR2 FQNEAQ come from the germline V gene (reference sequence). The CDR3 extends over 14 amino acids. V was clipped by 3 bases and J by 5 bases, with 13 bases between them. CDR3 nucleotides: TGTGCCAGCAGCTTCGGCAGGTTTTGGACTGAAGCTTTCTTT. Protein product: CASSFGRFWTEAFF.

This clonotype rates as medium-sized (0.01 to 0.1%). The V call is TRBV5-8, the J call TRBJ1-1; D gene uncertain. The germline V gene encodes CDR1 SGHTS and CDR2 YDEGEE. The ends were cut back, 4 bases at V and 0 bases at J, with 16 bases in the middle. CDR3 size: 16 residues. The CDR3 loop is CASSPPPQTMNTEAFF. For the CDR3, the DNA is TGTGCCAGCAGCCCGCCCCCGCAGACGATGAACACTGAAGCTTTCTTT.

The genes are TRBV9 and TRBJ1-4; 8 bases match TRBD1. CDR3 length: 14 residues. Per the germline V gene, CDR1 is SGDLS and CDR2 is YYNGEE. V lost 3 bases to trimming and J lost 8 bases; unmatched junction nucleotides: 6. In DNA form, the CDR3 reads TGTGCCAGCAGCGCCGGACAGGGTTGGGAAAAACTGTTTTTT. As protein: CASSAGQGWEKLFF.

This clonotype was seen repeatedly, ten times or more. The chain joins TRBV12-3 or TRBV12-4 to TRBJ2-1; 7 nucleotides align to TRBD1. This CDR3 region has 15 residues. Losses at the gene ends were 3 bases for V and 9 bases for J; bases not matched to a gene: 11. The CDR3 spells CASSFLVTGVSEQFF. CDR3 DNA sequence: TGTGCCAGCAGTTTTTTAGTCACAGGGGTTAGTGAGCAGTTCTTC.

The rearrangement links TRBV12-3 or TRBV12-4 to TRBJ2-1; D possibly corresponds to TRBD2 (6 bases). The germline V and J ends were trimmed by 2 bases and 3 bases, with 14 bases remaining between them. This CDR3 is built from 16 residues. The CDR3 here is CASSLLRGTIYNEQFF. CDR3 DNA: TGTGCCAGCAGTTTACTTCGGGGGACCATCTACAATGAGCAGTTCTTC.

This chain uses TRBV5-1 with TRBJ2-2; D uncertain. CDR3 length: 14 amino acids. Germline-derived CDR1 and CDR2 are SGHRS and YFSETQ. V dropped 1 base and J dropped 0 bases, with 4 bases sitting between them. CDR3 sequence reads: CASSLSPNTGELFF. The CDR3 coding sequence is TGCGCCAGCAGCTTGAGCCCGAACACCGGGGAGCTGTTTTTT.

In its sample, this clonotype was seen many times. J is TRBJ2-1 and V is TRBV20-1, with 10 bases lining up with TRBD2. This CDR3 region has 15 residues. V was pared by 3 bases and J by 5 bases, with 7 bases of the junction left unmatched. Germline V gives CDR1 DFQATT, CDR2 SNEGSKA (reference sequence). The CDR3 DNA follows: TGCAGTGCTAGGGTTCTAGCGGGAGCAGACAATGAGCAGTTCTTC. This gives the protein CSARVLAGADNEQFF.

At least ten counts were recorded for this clonotype. J is TRBJ2-6 and V is TRBV24-1; possible D gene TRBD1, 5 bases. Per the germline V gene, CDR1 is KGHDR and CDR2 is SFDVKD. V gave up 5 bases and J gave up 0 bases, with 13 bases separating them. The CDR3 covers 17 residues. The CDR3 here is CATSAGVDSSGANVLTF. The CDR3 DNA follows: TGTGCCACCAGTGCTGGGGTCGACAGCTCTGGGGCCAACGTCCTGACTTTC.

Judged by abundance, this clonotype is medium-sized. The chain links TRBV7-9 to TRBJ2-1; D is uncertain. Per the germline V gene, CDR1 is SEHNR and CDR2 is FQNEAQ (reference sequence). The CDR3 runs to 14 residues. V lost 6 bases and J 8 bases, leaving 17 bases between the germline ends. CDR3 amino acids: CASSVPGLMDEQFF. The CDR3 coding sequence is TGTGCCAGCAGTGTCCCGGGTCTCATGGATGAGCAGTTCTTC.

This clonotype was found many times. The V gene is TRBV7-9, the J gene TRBJ2-7, with 7 bases that match TRBD1. The V gene end was trimmed by 7 bases and the J gene end by 6 bases; junction bases not matched to a gene: 9. The length of the CDR3 is 13 residues. In germline, CDR1 is SEHNR, CDR2 FQNEAQ (reference sequence). The chain's CDR3 is CASIQDRALEQYF. In nucleotides, the CDR3 is TGTGCCAGCATCCAAGACAGGGCCCTCGAGCAGTACTTC.

This clonotype has ten or more counts. The rearrangement links TRBV6-2 or TRBV6-3 to TRBJ2-6; D might be TRBD1 (6 bases). Germline V lookup: CDR1 MNHEY, CDR2 SVGEGT. The CDR3 runs to 18 residues. V dropped 7 bases and J dropped 4 bases, with 23 bases sitting between them. CDR3 sequence (DNA): TGTGCCAGCACCAGACAGGCCCGTTTTTTAGGAGGGGCCAACGTCCTGACTTTC. It specifies CASTRQARFLGGANVLTF.

This chain links TRBV3-1 with TRBJ2-7; TRBD2 agrees at 11 bases. Germline V CDR1 and CDR2: LGHDT, YNNKEL (reference sequence). The ends lost 3 bases at V and 1 base at J; junction bases unmatched: 5. The CDR3 consists of 16 residues. CDR3 nucleotide sequence: TGTGCCAGCAGCCATCCCCTAGCGGGGGGTTCCTACGAGCAGTACTTC. It encodes CASSHPLAGGSYEQYF.

This clonotype was picked up many times. CDR3: CASSHGLAGVSITDTQYF. DNA of the CDR3: TGTGCCAGCAGCCACGGACTAGCGGGAGTCTCCATCACAGATACGCAGTATTTT. This sequence joins TRBV4-2 and TRBJ2-3; the match to TRBD2 covers 13 bases. This CDR3 spans 18 amino acids. CDR1 LGHNA and CDR2 YNFKEQ come from the germline V gene. V lost 3 bases to trimming and J lost 2 bases; unmatched junction nucleotides: 8.

Ten or more counts support this clonotype. The J gene is TRBJ2-1, the V gene TRBV12-3 or TRBV12-4, with 8 positions matching TRBD2. V shed 6 bases, J shed 7 bases, and the junction held 2 bases outside the gene matches. This CDR3 spans 12 amino acids. The DNA of the CDR3 is TGTGCCAGCAGCACGGGGGGGAATGAGCAGTTCTTC. The encoded protein is CASSTGGNEQFF.

In its sample, this clonotype ranks as medium-sized. The chain employs TRBV5-5 and TRBJ2-5, with D perhaps TRBD1 (5 bases). The CDR3 sequence is 15 residues long. CDR1 and CDR2 (germline): SGHKS, YYEKEE (reference sequence). V was clipped by 2 bases and J by 5 bases, with 16 bases between them. The CDR3 protein is CASSLEYRLLETQYF. CDR3 nucleotide sequence: TGTGCCAGCAGCTTAGAATACAGGCTCCTGGAGACCCAGTACTTC.

Relative to its sample, this clonotype is medium-sized (0.01 to 0.1%). The chain employs TRBV4-1 and TRBJ2-3, with D hard to call. The CDR3 has 12 amino acids. Trimming shortened V by 2 bases and J by 6 bases, and 6 bases separated the two germline ends. Germline CDR1 is MGHRA and CDR2 is YSYEKL. The CDR3 region has the DNA TGCGCCAGCAGCCAATTGCGGGATACGCAGTATTTT. Translation gives CASSQLRDTQYF.

V gene TRBV19 combines with J gene TRBJ2-7; D is ambiguous. The germline V gene has CDR1 LNHDA and CDR2 SQIVND (reference sequence). This CDR3 is 11 amino acids long. Trimming took 5 bases from V and 4 from J, leaving 6 bases between them. DNA of the CDR3: TGTGCCAGTAGTTACCGGTACGAGCAGTACTTC. Translated, it gives CASSYRYEQYF.

This clonotype occurred many times. This rearrangement joins TRBV29-1 to TRBJ1-3; D is perhaps TRBD1 (6 bases). Germline CDR1 reads SQVTM; CDR2 reads ANQGSEA. V dropped 5 bases and J dropped 0 bases, with 11 bases sitting between them. The length of the CDR3 is 14 residues. This chain's CDR3 is CSVRTVDSGNTIYF. The CDR3 nucleotides read TGCAGCGTTCGGACAGTTGACTCTGGAAACACCATATATTTT.

This clonotype was observed many times. The V and J genes are TRBV5-1 and TRBJ2-3; 9 bases align to TRBD1. The CDR3 has 15 amino acids. CDR1 SGHRS and CDR2 YFSETQ come from the germline V gene. J gave up 0 bases and V 4 bases, and 3 bases lay outside the gene matches. CDR3 in DNA: TGCGCCAGCAGCGGGACAGGGCCTAGCACAGATACGCAGTATTTT. Residues: CASSGTGPSTDTQYF.

This clonotype has a count of ten or more. CDR3 sequence: CASEEGLAYNEQFF. The CDR3 nucleotides are TGTGCCAGCGAGGAGGGGTTAGCCTACAATGAGCAGTTCTTC. The chain couples TRBV7-9 to TRBJ2-1, with D possibly being TRBD2 (6 bases). Germline loops: CDR1 SEHNR, CDR2 FQNEAQ (reference sequence). The ends were cut back, 8 bases at V and 2 bases at J, with 13 bases in the middle. The CDR3 runs to 14 residues.

Relative to its sample, this clonotype is medium-sized. V and J are TRBV20-1 and TRBJ2-2, with D perhaps TRBD1 (5 bases). This CDR3 is 14 amino acids long. The germline V gene has CDR1 DFQATT and CDR2 SNEGSKA (reference sequence). V was clipped by 7 bases and J by 2 bases, with 14 bases between them. This chain's CDR3 is CSVSTALNTGELFF. The CDR3 DNA is TGCAGTGTTTCGACAGCGTTAAACACCGGGGAGCTGTTTTTT.

This clonotype was seen ten or more times. The V gene is TRBV27, the J gene TRBJ2-1, with 13 nucleotides matching TRBD2. Germline lookup yields CDR1 MNHEY and CDR2 SMNVEV (reference sequence). The CDR3 runs 15 residues. With V trimmed by 5 bases and J by 7 bases, 5 bases remained unmatched. In nucleotides, the CDR3 is TGTGCCAGCAGTCCCCGGACTAGCGGGAGTAATGAGCAGTTCTTC. Amino acid sequence: CASSPRTSGSNEQFF.